This T cell receptor beta chain is from a study of T cell responses to AZD1222 COVID-19 vaccine. The table came from immunoSEQ multiplex PCR; TCRdb's copy has only in-frame clones and leaves some out. The sample holds some 180,000 clones, approximately 92% seen once. Trimming took 5 bases from V and 0 from J, leaving 16 bases between them. This CDR3 is 16 amino acids long. From germline, CDR1 is LGHNT and CDR2 FRNRAP. Comment on this clone: Its cognate antigen is unknown.

The study's findings and limits: Spike as a whole was targeted by vaccine-associated CD4 TCRs, dominant at 160-218 and 743-854.

This receptor was obtained from an adult who received the MenACWY meningococcal vaccine as a control. This chain uses TRBV12-5 with TRBJ1-1; no clear D gene. The sequenced sample was peripheral blood, obtained 28 days after the second dose of the MenACWY control vaccine. The CDR3 DNA sequence: TGTGCTAGTGGTCAATCCTTCGGCAGCCTGAACACTGAAGCTTTCTTT. It codes for CASGQSFGSLNTEAFF. Supplemented by reference TRBV12-5 and TRBJ1-1, the full variable domain reads DARVTQTPRHKVTEMGQEVTMRCQPILGHNTVFWYRQTMMQGLELLAYFRNRAPLDDSGMPKDRFSAEMPDATLATLKIQPSEPRDSAVYFCASGQSFGSLNTEAFFGQGTRLTVV.